This TCR beta chain was recovered during a study of control samples from healthy donors and cancer patients. This clone was detected once. At one end, the junction sequence differs from germline, possibly due to a read error. This sample also contains other DNA sequences that code for the same CDR3. Data came from immunoSEQ multiplex PCR; TCRdb stores just in-frame clones and leaves some out. In the table there are about 410,000 clones, about 93% of which are singletons. The CDR3 totals 14 residues. Germline loops: CDR1 LNHNV, CDR2 YYDKDF (reference sequence). The sequenced sample consisted of PBMCs. This receptor was taken from a middle-aged man with head and neck cancer. The chain carries TRBV15 and TRBJ1-6; unclear D gene. The DNA of the CDR3 is TGTGCCACCAGCAGAGGCAGTGGGAACTCACCCCTCCATTTT. Translation: CATSRGSGNSPLHF.